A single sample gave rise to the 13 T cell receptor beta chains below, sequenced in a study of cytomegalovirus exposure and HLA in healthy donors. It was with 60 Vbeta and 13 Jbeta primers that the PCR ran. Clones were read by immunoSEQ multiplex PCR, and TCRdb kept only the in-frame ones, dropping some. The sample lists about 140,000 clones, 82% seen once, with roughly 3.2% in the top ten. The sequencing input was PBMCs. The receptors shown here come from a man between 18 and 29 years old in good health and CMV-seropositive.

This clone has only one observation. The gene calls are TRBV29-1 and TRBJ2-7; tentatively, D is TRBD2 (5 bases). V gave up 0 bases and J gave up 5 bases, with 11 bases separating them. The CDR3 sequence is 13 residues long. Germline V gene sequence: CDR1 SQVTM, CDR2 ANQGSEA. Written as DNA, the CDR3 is TGCAGCGTTGAAGATCGAGAGAGGGACGAGCAGTACTTC. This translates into CSVEDRERDEQYF.

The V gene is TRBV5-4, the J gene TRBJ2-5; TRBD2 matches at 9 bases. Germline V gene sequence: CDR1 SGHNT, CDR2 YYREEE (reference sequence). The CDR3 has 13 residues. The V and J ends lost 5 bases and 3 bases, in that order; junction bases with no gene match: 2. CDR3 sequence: CASSRLAEETQYF. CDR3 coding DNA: TGTGCCAGCAGTCGACTAGCGGAAGAGACCCAGTACTTC.

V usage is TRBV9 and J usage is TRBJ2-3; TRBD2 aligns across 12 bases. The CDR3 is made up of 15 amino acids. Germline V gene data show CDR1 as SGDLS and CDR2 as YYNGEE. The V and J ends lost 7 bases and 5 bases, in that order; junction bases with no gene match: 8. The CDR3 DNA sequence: TGTGCCAGCGGTGGACTAGCGGGGTCTAGAGATACGCAGTATTTT. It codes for CASGGLAGSRDTQYF.

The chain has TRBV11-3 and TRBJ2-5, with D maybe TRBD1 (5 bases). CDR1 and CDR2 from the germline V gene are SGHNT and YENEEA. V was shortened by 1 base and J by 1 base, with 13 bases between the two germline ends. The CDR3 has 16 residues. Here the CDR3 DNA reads TGTGCCAGCAGCTTAGGCAGCCGTGGGGCCCAAGAGACCCAGTACTTC. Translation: CASSLGSRGAQETQYF.

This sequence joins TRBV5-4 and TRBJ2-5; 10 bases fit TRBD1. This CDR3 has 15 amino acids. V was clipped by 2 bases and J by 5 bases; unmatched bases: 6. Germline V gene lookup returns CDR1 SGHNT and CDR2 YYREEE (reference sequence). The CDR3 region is CASSFRQGARETQYF. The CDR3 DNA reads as TGTGCCAGCAGCTTCCGACAGGGGGCACGGGAGACCCAGTACTTC.

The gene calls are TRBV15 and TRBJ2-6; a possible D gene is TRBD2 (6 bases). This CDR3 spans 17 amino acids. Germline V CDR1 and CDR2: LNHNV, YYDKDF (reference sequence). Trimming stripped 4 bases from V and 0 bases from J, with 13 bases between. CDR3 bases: TGTGCCACCAGCATGGAGGGAATAAGCTCTGGGGCCAACGTCCTGACTTTC. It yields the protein CATSMEGISSGANVLTF.

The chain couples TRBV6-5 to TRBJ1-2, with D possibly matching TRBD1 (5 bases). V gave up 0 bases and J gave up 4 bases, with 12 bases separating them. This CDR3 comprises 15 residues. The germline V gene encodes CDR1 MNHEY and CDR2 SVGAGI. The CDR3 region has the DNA TGTGCCAGCAGTTACTCGGGCAGGGAGGTCTATGGCTACACCTTC. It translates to CASSYSGREVYGYTF.

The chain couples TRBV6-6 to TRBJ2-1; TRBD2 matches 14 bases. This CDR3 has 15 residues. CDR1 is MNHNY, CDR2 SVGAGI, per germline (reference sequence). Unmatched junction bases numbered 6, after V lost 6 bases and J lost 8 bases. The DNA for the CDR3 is TGTGCCAGCAGAGGACCGGGACTAGCGGGAGATGAGCAGTTCTTC. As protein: CASRGPGLAGDEQFF.

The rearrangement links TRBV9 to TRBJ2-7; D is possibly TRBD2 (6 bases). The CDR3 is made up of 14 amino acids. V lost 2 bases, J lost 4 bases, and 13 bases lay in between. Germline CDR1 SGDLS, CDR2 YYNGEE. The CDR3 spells CASSVADGTYEQYF. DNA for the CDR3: TGTGCCAGCAGCGTTGCTGACGGGACTTACGAGCAGTACTTC.

Written as DNA, the CDR3 is TGTGCCAGCAGTTCCCCAGCAGGGAAGGTTGGCTACACCTTC. Amino acids: CASSSPAGKVGYTF. The chain carries TRBV28 and TRBJ1-2; tentative D call: TRBD1 (5 bases). Trimming took off 4 bases at V and 7 bases at J, with 16 bases between the two ends. Germline V gene data show CDR1 as MDHEN and CDR2 as SYDVKM. This CDR3 is built from 14 residues.

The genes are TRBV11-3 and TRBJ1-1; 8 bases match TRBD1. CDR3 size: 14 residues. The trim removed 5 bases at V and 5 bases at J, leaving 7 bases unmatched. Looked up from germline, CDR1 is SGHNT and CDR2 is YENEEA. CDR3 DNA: TGTGCCAGCAGCCCCGTGGGACAGGAGACTGAAGCTTTCTTT. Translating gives CASSPVGQETEAFF. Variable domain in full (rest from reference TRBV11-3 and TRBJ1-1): EAGVVQSPRYKIIEKKQPVAFWCNPISGHNTLYWYLQNLGQGPELLIRYENEEAVDDSQLPKDRFSAERLKGVDSTLKIQPAELGDSAVYLCASSPVGQETEAFFGQGTRLTVV.

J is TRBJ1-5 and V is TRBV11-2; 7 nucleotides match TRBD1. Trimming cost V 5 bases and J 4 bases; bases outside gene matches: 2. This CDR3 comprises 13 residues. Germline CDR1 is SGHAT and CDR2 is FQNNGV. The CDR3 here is CASSTDRNQPQHF. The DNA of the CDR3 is TGTGCCAGCAGCACGGACAGGAATCAGCCCCAGCATTTT.

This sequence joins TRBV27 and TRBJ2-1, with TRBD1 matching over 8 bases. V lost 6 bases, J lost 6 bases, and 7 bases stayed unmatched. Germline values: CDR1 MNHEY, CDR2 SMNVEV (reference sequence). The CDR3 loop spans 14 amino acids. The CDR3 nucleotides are TGTGCCAGCAGCGGACAGGGCCTTCGCAATGAGCAGTTCTTC. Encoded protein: CASSGQGLRNEQFF.